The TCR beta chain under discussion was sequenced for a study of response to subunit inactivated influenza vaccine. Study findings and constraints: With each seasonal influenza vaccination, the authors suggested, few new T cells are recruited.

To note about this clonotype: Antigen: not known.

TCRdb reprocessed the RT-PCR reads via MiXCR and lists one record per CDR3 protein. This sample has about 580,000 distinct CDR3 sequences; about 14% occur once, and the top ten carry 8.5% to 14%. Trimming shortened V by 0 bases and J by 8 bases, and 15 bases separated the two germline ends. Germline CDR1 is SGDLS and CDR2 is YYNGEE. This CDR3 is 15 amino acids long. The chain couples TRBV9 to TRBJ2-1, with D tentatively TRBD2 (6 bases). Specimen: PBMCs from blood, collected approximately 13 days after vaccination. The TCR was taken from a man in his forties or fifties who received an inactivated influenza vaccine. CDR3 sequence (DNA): TGTGCCAGCAGCGTAGCGACCGGGAGTGGGTATGAGCAGTTCTTC. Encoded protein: CASSVATGSGYEQFF.